The T cell receptor beta chain under discussion was sequenced for a study of cytomegalovirus exposure and HLA in healthy donors. Germline V gene data show CDR1 as ENHRY and CDR2 as SYGVKD. V gave up 6 bases and J gave up 3 bases, with 18 bases separating them. The CDR3 covers 15 residues. PCR employed 60 Vbeta and 13 Jbeta primers. The method was immunoSEQ multiplex PCR; TCRdb's version includes in-frame clones alone and lacks a portion of them. The sample lists 100,000 or so clones, around 75% occurring once. This TCR was recovered from a male donor in good health and CMV-seropositive. Sequenced material: PBMCs. The rearrangement links TRBV10-3 to TRBJ2-7; possible D gene TRBD1, 9 bases. The CDR3 region has the DNA TGTGCCATCAGCCGGGGGGGACAGGGATTCTACGAGCAGTACTTC. It codes for CAISRGGQGFYEQYF.